This T cell receptor beta chain was sequenced during a study of tumor-infiltrating lymphocytes in localized non-small cell lung cancer. Data came from immunoSEQ multiplex PCR; TCRdb stores just in-frame clones and leaves some out. The sample consists of about 13,000 clones, 68% of them appearing once. Germline V gene data show CDR1 as MNHEY and CDR2 as SMNVEV (reference sequence). V gave up 8 bases and J gave up 4 bases, with 12 bases separating them. The CDR3 has 14 residues. A single count supports this clone. Sequenced sample: lung tumor tissue. This sequence originates from a human donor with non-small cell lung cancer. The V and J genes are TRBV27 and TRBJ1-6; D might be TRBD1 (5 bases). CDR3 amino acids: CASASGRYNSPLHF. The CDR3 nucleotides are TGTGCCAGCGCCTCGGGACGGTATAATTCACCCCTCCACTTT.